This entry concerns a single T cell receptor (beta chain). This record belongs to a study of T cell changes during pregnancy in multiple sclerosis. Generated by immunoSEQ multiplex PCR, the TCRdb table keeps only in-frame clones and is missing some. The sample yields roughly 40,000 clones, roughly nine tenths seen once. Per the germline V gene, CDR1 is SGHAT and CDR2 is FQNNGV. The CDR3 loop spans 16 amino acids. The germline V and J ends were trimmed by 5 bases and 4 bases, with 15 bases remaining between them. The sequence was obtained from a female donor with multiple sclerosis, enrolled in a pregnancy study. This chain connects TRBV11-2 to TRBJ2-6, with a tentative D call TRBD1 (5 bases). The specimen was peripheral blood, collected before pregnancy. The CDR3 reads CASSLLTGVGANVLTF. CDR3 nucleotide sequence: TGTGCCAGCAGCCTGCTAACAGGAGTAGGGGCCAACGTCCTGACTTTC.